This T cell receptor (beta chain) was profiled in a study of shared clonotypes between healthy human individuals. The CDR3 extends over 15 amino acids. The germline V gene has CDR1 SGDLS and CDR2 YYNGEE. The J segment lost 6 bases and the V segment lost 3 bases, leaving 6 bases of the junction unmatched. Original methodology: ImmunoSEQ gave junction-only sequences without quality scores, so filtering differed. Repertoires were generated with immunoSEQ multiplex PCR, while TCRdb's copy carries only in-frame clones and drops some. The V and J calls and the clone size are those of that table, but D and trimming were determined from the DNA. The table lists more than 2 million clones, over 85% of them singletons. Study-level points and caveats: A small donor pool kept down the genetic and exposure-history diversity that was represented. Generally, naive subsets (rather than memory subsets) showed larger estimated richness.

Naive-designated CD8 cells lacked CD45RO, were positively enriched for CCR7, and omitted terminally differentiated effector memory CD45RA+ cells. The study drew all its donors from Caucasian adults living in Nashville, Tennessee. Details on this clone: Its specificity is not known.

This TCR came from a man between 18 and 29 years old in good health. Some clones in this sample may be carry-over from other donors' samples. The chain links TRBV9 to TRBJ2-4; TRBD1 aligns across 10 bases. The sequenced sample consisted of naive CD8+ T cells from PBMCs. The CDR3 reads CASSEGDRGLNIQYF. In DNA form, the CDR3 reads TGTGCCAGCAGCGAGGGGGACAGGGGTTTAAACATTCAGTACTTC.